Included here is one TCR beta chain sequence, with context. The target antigen is unknown. The germline gives CDR1 LGHNA, CDR2 YSLEER. Unmatched junction bases numbered 11, after V lost 4 bases and J lost 0 bases. The CDR3 is 19 residues long. MiXCR, applied by TCRdb to the 5' RACE reads, yields one record per CDR3 protein. This table holds roughly 140,000 distinct CDR3 sequences, 13% to 15% found once. The source of the sample is a study of T-cell memory formation after mild COVID-19. Study findings and constraints: Second-wave clones with a day 37 peak had unconfirmed SARS-CoV-2 specificity. From day 15 to 85, contracting clones were balanced between CD4 and CD8, whereas later expanders leaned toward CD4+. The study found contracting CD4+ clones mainly in CM and EM and contracting CD8+ clones in EMRA.

The clonotype was recovered from an adult woman who had mild COVID-19 (a few samples of this study predate the infection). Cell type and time point are not known. The sample comprised PBMCs or a T cell subset sorted from them (not recorded which). This chain links TRBV4-3 with TRBJ2-4; 11 bases agree with TRBD2. This CDR3 is CASSPSGTSGLLAKNIQYF. The CDR3 region has the DNA TGCGCCAGCAGCCCCTCCGGGACTAGCGGACTCCTAGCCAAAAACATTCAGTACTTC.